The rows below give T cell receptor beta chains drawn from one sample of a study of beta chain features in type 1 diabetes. The table came from immunoSEQ multiplex PCR; TCRdb's copy has only in-frame clones and leaves some out. The repertoire holds hundreds of thousands of clones, with over 10% as singletons. Input material: naive CD4+ T cells from blood. These TCRs come from a man younger than 35 with type 1 diabetes. Each CDR3 is given with its conserved first and last residue. D genes are given only for firm matches. A clone size is listed for some rows: how often the clone was seen (once, few, many), or a class if it is expanded.

v_gene	d_gene	j_gene	abundance	CDR3aa	CDR3nt
TRBV7-2	-	TRBJ2-5	-	CASSLDASVETQYF	TGTGCCAGCAGCTTAGACGCTAGCGTGGAGACCCAGTACTTC
TRBV7-3	-	TRBJ2-6	few	CASSPRPGANVLTF	TGTGCCAGCAGCCCCCGTCCTGGGGCCAACGTCCTGACTTTC
TRBV28	-	TRBJ1-2	few	CATNGGAPNYGYTF	TGTGCCACCAACGGGGGGGCCCCAAACTATGGCTACACCTTC
TRBV7-7	TRBD1	TRBJ2-2	-	CAQGDWNTGELFF	TGTGCGCAGGGGGATTGGAACACCGGGGAGCTGTTTTTT
TRBV30	TRBD1	TRBJ1-2	-	CAWSDGGQPYGYTF	TGTGCCTGGAGTGACGGGGGACAGCCATATGGCTACACCTTC
TRBV30	TRBD1	TRBJ1-6	-	CAWRGQINSPLHF	TGTGCCTGGAGGGGACAGATCAATTCACCCCTCCACTTT
TRBV19	TRBD1	TRBJ2-3	-	CASSLGQGIGTQYF	TGTGCCAGTAGCCTCGGACAGGGGATCGGTACGCAGTATTTT
TRBV5-4	TRBD2	TRBJ2-5	few	CASSLRERAGGRPETQYF	TGTGCCAGCAGCTTAAGGGAGAGAGCGGGGGGCCGCCCGGAGACCCAGTACTTC
TRBV25-1	-	TRBJ1-6	-	CASSTPMYNSPLHF	TGTGCCAGCAGTACCCCAATGTATAATTCACCCCTCCACTTT
TRBV7-9	TRBD1	TRBJ1-5	few	CASSPSGGEWQPQHF	TGTGCCAGCAGCCCATCAGGGGGCGAATGGCAGCCCCAGCATTTT
TRBV19	-	TRBJ1-1	-	CASSGTVNTEAFF	TGTGCCAGTAGTGGTACAGTGAACACTGAAGCTTTCTTT
TRBV18	-	TRBJ2-5	few	CASSPPLQETQYF	TGTGCCAGCTCACCACCGCTCCAAGAGACCCAGTACTTC
TRBV7-9	-	TRBJ1-1	few	CASSLWANTEAFF	TGTGCCAGCAGCTTATGGGCGAACACTGAAGCTTTCTTT
TRBV10-3	TRBD1	TRBJ1-5	-	CAISEDRAGQPQHF	TGTGCCATCAGTGAGGACAGGGCAGGTCAGCCCCAGCATTTT
TRBV30	TRBD1	TRBJ2-7	-	CAWSVQGAAYEQYF	TGTGCCTGGAGCGTACAGGGGGCAGCCTACGAGCAGTACTTC
TRBV14	TRBD1	TRBJ1-2	-	CASSPRTGTGYTF	TGTGCCAGCAGCCCCCGGACAGGGACCGGCTACACCTTC
TRBV2	TRBD2	TRBJ2-5	-	CACRASSGIVQETQYF	TGTGCCTGCCGGGCGTCTAGCGGGATTGTCCAAGAGACCCAGTACTTC
TRBV5-1	TRBD1	TRBJ1-2	-	CASSFPGQEIGYTF	TGCGCCAGCAGCTTCCCCGGACAGGAGATTGGCTACACCTTC
TRBV5-4	-	TRBJ2-1	few	CASGNPSSRYNEQFF	TGTGCCAGTGGAAATCCTAGCTCTCGCTACAATGAGCAGTTCTTC
TRBV29-1	-	TRBJ1-2	-	CSVWGEGAYGYTF	TGCAGCGTGTGGGGGGAGGGCGCCTATGGCTACACCTTC
TRBV29-1	-	TRBJ2-1	-	CSADRSSYNEQFF	TGCAGCGCTGACAGGAGCTCCTACAATGAGCAGTTCTTC
TRBV5-1	TRBD1	TRBJ1-5	-	CASSLGQGDQPQHF	TGCGCCAGCAGCCTGGGACAGGGGGATCAGCCCCAGCATTTT
TRBV6-5	-	TRBJ2-7	-	CASSYSGLSYEQYF	TGTGCCAGCAGTTACTCGGGGTTATCCTACGAGCAGTACTTC
TRBV30	-	TRBJ2-5	-	CAWDRIETQYF	TGTGCCTGGGACAGGATCGAGACCCAGTACTTC
TRBV7-9	-	TRBJ1-2	-	CATIGYTF	TGTGCCACCATTGGCTACACCTTC
TRBV5-1	TRBD1	TRBJ2-5	few	CASRDRGPQETQYF	TGCGCCAGCAGGGACAGGGGACCCCAAGAGACCCAGTACTTC
TRBV5-5	TRBD1	TRBJ2-1	-	CASSLEPGGPVF	TGTGCCAGCAGCTTGGAGCCAGGGGGACCTGTCTTC
TRBV5-1	-	TRBJ1-1	few	CASSLLSGEGTEAFF	TGCGCCAGCAGCTTGCTGTCAGGGGAAGGCACTGAAGCTTTCTTT
TRBV30	TRBD2	TRBJ2-7	few	CAWGTSNYEQYF	TGTGCCTGGGGGACTAGCAACTACGAGCAGTACTTC
TRBV30	-	TRBJ1-1	few	CAWSTWGAGRTEAFF	TGTGCCTGGAGTACGTGGGGCGCGGGTAGGACTGAAGCTTTCTTT
TRBV7-2	-	TRBJ1-2	few	CASSLVGKGYTF	TGTGCCAGCAGCTTAGTGGGCAAAGGCTACACCTTC
TRBV5-4	-	TRBJ2-7	-	CASSTGPSSYEQYF	TGTGCCAGCAGTACAGGGCCTTCCTCCTACGAGCAGTACTTC
TRBV6-1	-	TRBJ1-5	few	CASRSLRVQPQHF	TGTGCCAGCAGGAGCCTTCGTGTTCAGCCCCAGCATTTT
TRBV14	-	TRBJ2-3	-	CASSQDVGGWTDTQYF	TGTGCCAGCAGCCAAGATGTTGGGGGTTGGACAGATACGCAGTATTTT
TRBV16	-	TRBJ1-1	-	CASSLQGNTEAFF	TGTGCCAGCAGCCTTCAGGGGAACACTGAAGCTTTCTTT
TRBV7-3	-	TRBJ1-2	few	CASSLNRVGYTF	TGTGCCAGCAGCTTAAATCGCGTTGGCTACACCTTC
TRBV27	TRBD1	TRBJ2-5	few	CASSSRDRGPETQYF	TGTGCCAGCAGTTCACGGGACAGGGGGCCGGAGACCCAGTACTTC
TRBV19	TRBD1	TRBJ1-5	-	CASSILSGTGISNQPQHF	TGTGCCAGTAGTATACTAAGTGGGACAGGGATTAGCAATCAGCCCCAGCATTTT
TRBV4-1	-	TRBJ2-5	-	CASSQALGGWETQYF	TGCGCCAGCAGCCAAGCCCTCGGGGGCTGGGAGACCCAGTACTTC
TRBV29-1	-	TRBJ1-2	once	CSVRRVHGYTF	TGCAGCGTTCGGAGGGTCCATGGCTACACCTTC